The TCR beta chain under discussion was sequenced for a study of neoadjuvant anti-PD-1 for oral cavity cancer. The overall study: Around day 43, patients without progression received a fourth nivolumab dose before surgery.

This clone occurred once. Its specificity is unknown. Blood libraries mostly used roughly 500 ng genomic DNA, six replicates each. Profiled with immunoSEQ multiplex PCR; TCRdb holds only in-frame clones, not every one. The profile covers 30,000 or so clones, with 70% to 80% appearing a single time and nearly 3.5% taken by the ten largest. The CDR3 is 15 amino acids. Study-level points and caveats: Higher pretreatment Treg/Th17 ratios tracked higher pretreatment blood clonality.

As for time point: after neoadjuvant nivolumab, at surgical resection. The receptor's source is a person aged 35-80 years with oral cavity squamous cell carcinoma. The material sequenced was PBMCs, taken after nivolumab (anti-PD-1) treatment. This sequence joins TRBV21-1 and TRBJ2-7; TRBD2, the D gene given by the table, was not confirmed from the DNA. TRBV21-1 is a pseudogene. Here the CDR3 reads CASSNSGVSSYEQYF. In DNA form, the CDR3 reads TGTGCCAGCAGCAACTCGGGGGTCAGCTCCTACGAGCAGTACTTC.